The rows below give T cell receptor beta chains drawn from one sample of a study of Ad26.COV2.S vaccination and SARS-CoV-2 variants. TCRdb's table, derived via immunoSEQ multiplex PCR, lists solely in-frame clones and lacks some. This table holds more than 400,000 clones, roughly 87% found once. Specimen: peripheral blood, collected in a trial of Ad26.COV2.S vaccine versus placebo. Every receptor here comes from a person between 18 and 65 years old who received the Ad26.COV2.S COVID-19 vaccine or a placebo. Each CDR3 is given with its conserved first and last residue. A D gene is named only where the DNA matches it firmly. Clone size is not always given. Where it is, it says once, few, many or a class for expanded clones.

D gene	V gene	clone size	J gene	CDR3 DNA	CDR3 protein
-	TRBV19	once	TRBJ2-1	TGTGCCAGTAGTATTAATAATAGGGGCAATGAGCAGTTCTTC	CASSINNRGNEQFF
-	TRBV19	-	TRBJ2-1	TGTGCCAGTAGTCACGGACTGGATGGGGGCAATGAGCAGTTCTTC	CASSHGLDGGNEQFF
-	TRBV12-5	once	TRBJ1-1	TGTGCTAGTGGTTTACCCCTAAGGGGGGCGCCGAACACTGAAGCTTTCTTT	CASGLPLRGAPNTEAFF
-	TRBV14	once	TRBJ2-6	TGTGCCAGCAGCCTAGGATGGGCCAACGTCCTGACTTTC	CASSLGWANVLTF
-	TRBV15	-	TRBJ1-1	TGTGCCACCAGCAGAGAAGGATGGATGAACACTGAAGCTTTCTTT	CATSREGWMNTEAFF
-	TRBV14	-	TRBJ2-5	TGTGCCAGCAGCCAAGATCTGTGGGAGACCCAGTACTTC	CASSQDLWETQYF
TRBD2	TRBV4-2	once	TRBJ2-1	TGTGCCAGCAGCCAAGGAAATGTGGCGGCGGGAGGAAGGAATGAGCAGTTCTTC	CASSQGNVAAGGRNEQFF
TRBD1	TRBV4-3	-	TRBJ2-7	TGCGCCAGCAGCCAAGATTTCGGACAGGCCTACGAGCAGTACTTC	CASSQDFGQAYEQYF
TRBD1	TRBV27	few	TRBJ2-2	TGTGCCATCTCGACGACAGGGTTCGCCGGGGAGCTGTTTTTT	CAISTTGFAGELFF
-	TRBV5-4	-	TRBJ2-5	TGTGCCAGCAGCTTGGGGGGGCTCCAAGAGACCCAGTACTTC	CASSLGGLQETQYF
TRBD1	TRBV24-1	-	TRBJ2-2	TGTGCCACCAGTGATCCGGGGACAGGGGGTACCGGGGAGCTGTTTTTT	CATSDPGTGGTGELFF
-	TRBV28	-	TRBJ2-2	TGTGCCAGCTATCAGAGGAATTCCGGGGAGCTGTTTTTT	CASYQRNSGELFF
TRBD2	TRBV13	once	TRBJ2-1	TGTGCCAGCAGCTGGGGACTAGCGAAGGGTGAGCAGTTCTTC	CASSWGLAKGEQFF
-	TRBV30	-	TRBJ1-2	TGTGCCTGGAGTAGGCTGGAATTCTATGGCTACACCTTC	CAWSRLEFYGYTF